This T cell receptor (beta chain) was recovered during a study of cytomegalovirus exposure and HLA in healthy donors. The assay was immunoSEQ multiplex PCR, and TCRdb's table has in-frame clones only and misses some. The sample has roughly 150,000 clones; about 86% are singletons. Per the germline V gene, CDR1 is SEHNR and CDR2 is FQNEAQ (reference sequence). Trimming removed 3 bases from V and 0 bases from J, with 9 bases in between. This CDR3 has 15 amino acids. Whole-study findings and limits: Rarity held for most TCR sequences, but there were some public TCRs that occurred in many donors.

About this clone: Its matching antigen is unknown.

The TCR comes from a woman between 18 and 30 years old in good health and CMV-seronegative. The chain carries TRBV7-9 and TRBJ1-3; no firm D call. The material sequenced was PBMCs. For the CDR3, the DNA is TGTGCCAGCAGCTTCAAGGAGGGCTCTGGAAACACCATATATTTT. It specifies CASSFKEGSGNTIYF.